Listed here are 25 T cell receptor beta chains from one sample, sequenced in a study of CD8 T cells in Susac syndrome. An amount of RNA that ranged from about 0.45 to 1 ug was reverse transcribed with random hexamers. TCRdb passed the immunoSEQ multiplex PCR reads through MiXCR, listing each CDR3 protein once. The sample shows fewer than 300,000 distinct CDR3 sequences, 70% to 90% of them seen only once. The sample consisted of CD8+ T cells from PBMCs. These receptors were taken from a human donor with multiple sclerosis.

This clonotype was seen just once. The V call is TRBV3-1, the J call TRBJ2-1, with a possible D match to TRBD1 (5 bases). The CDR3 contains 14 residues. V lost 4 bases and J 9 bases, leaving 16 bases between the germline ends. Germline loops: CDR1 LGHDT, CDR2 YNNKEL (reference sequence). The CDR3 sequence: CASSPGPRGFEQFF. The DNA of the CDR3 is TGTGCCAGCAGCCCCGGCCCAAGGGGTTTTGAGCAGTTCTTC.

The chain carries TRBV2 and TRBJ2-7; no firm D call. The length of the CDR3 is 12 residues. Per germline, CDR1 SNHLY and CDR2 FYNNEI. V lost 4 bases to trimming and J lost 2 bases, with 6 bases between them. The CDR3 region is CASSAETYEQYF. The CDR3, as DNA: TGTGCCAGCAGTGCTGAAACCTACGAGCAGTACTTC.

This clonotype was seen once. CDR3 loop: CASSDSNAGADTQYF. DNA of the CDR3: TGTGCCAGCAGTGACTCGAACGCGGGAGCAGATACGCAGTATTTT. This rearrangement joins TRBV6-4 to TRBJ2-3; 7 bases fit TRBD2. V lost 0 bases and J lost 4; bases outside the gene matches: 4. The CDR3 runs 15 residues. Germline CDR1 MRHNA, CDR2 SNTAGT.

The chain recombines TRBV5-6 with TRBJ2-7, with a tentative D call TRBD2 (5 bases). Trimming took 0 bases from V and 6 from J, leaving 7 bases between them. The germline V gene encodes CDR1 SGHDT and CDR2 YYEEEE. This CDR3 comprises 12 residues. In DNA, the CDR3 is TGTGCCAGCAGCTTGGAAGGGAGCGAGCAGTACTTC. It yields the protein CASSLEGSEQYF.

The chain carries TRBV27 and TRBJ1-2; the D is unclear. This CDR3 is 12 amino acids long. CDR1 MNHEY and CDR2 SMNVEV come from the germline V gene (reference sequence). Trimming took 3 bases from V and 4 from J, leaving 6 bases between them. Here the CDR3 DNA reads TGTGCCAGCAGTTTCCGGGGCTATGGCTACACCTTC. Translated, it gives CASSFRGYGYTF.

CDR3 nucleotide sequence: TGTGCCATCAGTGACACCACTAGCGCGACGCGGGGTGAGCAGTTCTTC. Translating it yields CAISDTTSATRGEQFF. J is TRBJ2-1 and V is TRBV10-3; TRBD2 aligns across 7 bases. Germline CDR1 and CDR2: ENHRY and SYGVKD. After removal of 3 bases from V and 9 bases from J, the junction contained 14 bases not matched to a gene. This CDR3 is built from 16 residues.

The rearrangement uses TRBV2 and TRBJ2-7; D unclear. Trimming removed 6 bases at V and 2 bases at J, with 17 bases between. The CDR3 length is 15 residues. CDR1 SNHLY and CDR2 FYNNEI come from the germline V gene. The CDR3 nucleotides are TGTGCCAGCAGGCCGCAGGTGGGTGGGACCTACGAGCAGTACTTC. Its protein is CASRPQVGGTYEQYF.

The chain combines TRBV11-2 with TRBJ2-1; D uncertain. Per germline, CDR1 SGHAT and CDR2 FQNNGV. The V end lost 2 bases, the J end lost 5 bases, and 4 bases lay between the germline ends. The CDR3 contains 12 residues. The CDR3 nucleotides read TGTGCCAGCAGCTTACAGAACAATGAGCAGTTCTTC. Translated: CASSLQNNEQFF.

The chain uses TRBV7-9 and TRBJ2-7; D possibly corresponds to TRBD1 (5 bases). The germline V gene encodes CDR1 SEHNR and CDR2 FQNEAQ (reference sequence). V was clipped by 5 bases and J by 7 bases, with 15 bases between them. The CDR3 sequence is 13 residues long. CDR3 bases: TGTGCCAGCAGCGAGGACATCAGGGCGGAGCAGTACTTC. This encodes CASSEDIRAEQYF.

The gene calls are TRBV28 and TRBJ2-7; no clear D. CDR1 is MDHEN, CDR2 SYDVKM, per germline. The CDR3 runs 11 residues. V dropped 4 bases and J dropped 6 bases, with 7 bases sitting between them. DNA for the CDR3: TGTGCCAGCAGTTCCTTTCCCGAGCAGTACTTC. Protein sequence: CASSSFPEQYF.

The gene calls are TRBV5-1 and TRBJ2-3; possibly TRBD2 for D (6 bases). CDR3 size: 15 residues. The V and J ends lost 4 bases and 2 bases respectively, with 14 bases between them. Germline V lookup: CDR1 SGHRS, CDR2 YFSETQ. The CDR3 spells CASSMRGISTDTQYF. CDR3 in DNA: TGCGCCAGCAGCATGCGGGGAATATCCACAGATACGCAGTATTTT.

The rearrangement joins TRBV7-9 to TRBJ2-5, with 8 bases fitting TRBD1. This CDR3 is built from 15 residues. Losses at the gene ends were 5 bases for V and 3 bases for J; bases not matched to a gene: 8. The germline V gene encodes CDR1 SEHNR and CDR2 FQNEAQ (reference sequence). CDR3 nucleotide sequence: TGTGCCAGCAGCCCCCCGGGACAGGCGAAAGAGACCCAGTACTTC. Amino acids: CASSPPGQAKETQYF.

The J gene is TRBJ1-1, the V gene TRBV27, with D unclear. This CDR3 is 15 amino acids long. V was clipped by 0 bases and J by 1 base, with 9 bases between them. Germline loops: CDR1 MNHEY, CDR2 SMNVEV (reference sequence). Here the CDR3 reads CASSLSQVGNTEAFF. CDR3 in DNA: TGTGCCAGCAGTTTATCTCAGGTGGGGAACACTGAAGCTTTCTTT.

This clonotype was seen more than once but under ten times. The chain employs TRBV6-5 and TRBJ1-1; D remains ambiguous. Germline CDR1 MNHEY, CDR2 SVGAGI. V lost 0 bases to trimming and J lost 1 base, with 9 bases between them. The CDR3 totals 15 residues. The CDR3, as DNA: TGTGCCAGCAGTTACTCCGGATCTCCGAACACTGAAGCTTTCTTT. The encoded protein is CASSYSGSPNTEAFF.

The chain couples TRBV20-1 to TRBJ2-3; weak D call: TRBD2 (6 bases). CDR1 DFQATT and CDR2 SNEGSKA come from the germline V gene (reference sequence). This CDR3 region has 19 residues. The V and J ends lost 0 bases and 2 bases respectively, with 24 bases between them. The CDR3 here is CSAREESEYTGTVTDTQYF. The DNA of the CDR3 is TGCAGTGCTAGAGAGGAGTCGGAGTATACCGGGACTGTCACAGATACGCAGTATTTT.

The J gene is TRBJ2-1, the V gene TRBV12-3 or TRBV12-4; 9 positions match TRBD1. The V and J ends lost 6 bases and 6 bases, in that order; junction bases with no gene match: 6. This CDR3 contains 14 residues. The CDR3 bases are TGTGCCAGCAGAATACCGGGACAGGGCAATGAGCAGTTCTTC. Residues: CASRIPGQGNEQFF.

The gene calls are TRBV5-6 and TRBJ2-3; D may be TRBD1 or TRBD2 (6 bases each). CDR3 length: 13 residues. Trimming removed 4 bases from V and 6 bases from J, with 12 bases in between. Germline V gene sequence: CDR1 SGHDT, CDR2 YYEEEE. Here the CDR3 reads CASSPEGGDTQYF. The CDR3 coding sequence is TGTGCCAGCAGCCCCGAAGGGGGGGATACGCAGTATTTT.

This rearrangement joins TRBV29-1 to TRBJ2-7, with a possible D match to TRBD1 (6 bases). CDR1 and CDR2 (germline): SQVTM, ANQGSEA. Trimming removed 6 bases at V and 2 bases at J, with 14 bases between. This CDR3 contains 13 residues. The CDR3 sequence: CSVTTTGTYEQYF. The CDR3 region has the DNA TGCAGCGTAACAACGACAGGTACCTACGAGCAGTACTTC.

The chain recombines TRBV2 with TRBJ1-4; D gene uncertain. This CDR3 has 15 amino acids. Looked up from germline, CDR1 is SNHLY and CDR2 is FYNNEI. V was trimmed by 3 bases and J by 4 bases, leaving 12 bases between them. The CDR3 spells CASSDWQSHNEKLFF. CDR3 in DNA: TGTGCCAGCAGTGATTGGCAGTCCCATAATGAAAAACTGTTTTTT.

This sequence joins TRBV19 and TRBJ2-5, with 8 bases identical to TRBD1. The CDR3 runs to 16 residues. The trim removed 1 base at V and 5 bases at J, leaving 9 bases unmatched. The germline V gene encodes CDR1 LNHDA and CDR2 SQIVND (reference sequence). CDR3 residues: CASSIGWDRSVETQYF. For the CDR3, the DNA is TGTGCCAGTAGTATAGGGTGGGACAGGTCAGTGGAGACCCAGTACTTC.

The chain employs TRBV4-1 and TRBJ2-7; 11 bases match TRBD2. The CDR3 covers 16 residues. Germline V gene lookup returns CDR1 MGHRA and CDR2 YSYEKL. V was pared by 1 base and J by 4 bases, with 6 bases of the junction left unmatched. The CDR3 here is CASSQASGRRGYEQYF. CDR3 in DNA: TGCGCCAGCAGCCAAGCTAGCGGGAGGCGAGGGTACGAGCAGTACTTC.

The chain couples TRBV5-5 to TRBJ2-5, with a tentative D call TRBD2 (6 bases). The length of the CDR3 is 14 residues. V lost 4 bases to trimming and J lost 2 bases, with 12 bases between them. The germline V gene encodes CDR1 SGHKS and CDR2 YYEKEE (reference sequence). The CDR3 region has the DNA TGTGCCAGCAGCCGAAGTGGGGGGCAAGAGACCCAGTACTTC. This codes for CASSRSGGQETQYF.

This rearrangement joins TRBV6-5 to TRBJ2-5, with TRBD1 identical over 8 bases. CDR1 is MNHEY, CDR2 SVGAGI, per germline. The trim removed 7 bases at V and 4 bases at J, leaving 8 bases unmatched. The CDR3 contains 14 residues. The CDR3 nucleotides are TGTGCCAGCAACATGGACAGGGCGGGAGAGACCCAGTACTTC. Amino acids: CASNMDRAGETQYF.

The table lists this clonotype with a few counts. CDR3 in amino acids: CASSQPAGVRTGELFF. In nucleotides, the CDR3 is TGCGCCAGCAGCCAACCAGCGGGAGTACGAACCGGGGAGCTGTTTTTT. V is TRBV4-1 and J is TRBJ2-2, with 8 nucleotides matching TRBD2. V was pared by 2 bases and J by 5 bases, with 7 bases of the junction left unmatched. From germline, CDR1 is MGHRA and CDR2 YSYEKL. The CDR3 is 16 amino acids.

The rearrangement joins TRBV21-1 to TRBJ2-6; the table's D call, TRBD1, was not checked against the DNA. TRBV21-1 is marked as a pseudogene. The CDR3 has 15 amino acids. The CDR3 loop reads CALWTGGPGANVLTF. The CDR3 coding sequence is TGTGCCCTGTGGACAGGGGGGCCGGGGGCCAACGTCCTGACTTTC.